This T cell receptor beta chain was sequenced for a study of T cells in Graves' hyperthyroidism and ophthalmopathy. Study-level background: Peripheral blood was drawn at first diagnosis, prior to all treatment.

A lack of ophthalmopathy progression within 18 months defined stable Graves' hyperthyroidism. Diagnoses were made from clinical symptoms, serum measures (thyroxine and TRAb), thyroid ultrasound and orbital computed tomography. Worth noting for this clonotype: As yet, its antigen is unknown.

CDR1 and CDR2 (germline): ENHRY, SYGVKD. The V segment lost 8 bases and the J segment 8 bases; nucleotides outside the gene matches: 14. The length of the CDR3 is 15 residues. General study results and limits: Model predictions of ophthalmopathy came a median about 6.3 months before onset.

RNA transcripts gave rise to amplified TCR beta CDR3 regions. The study used the HTBI primer set for a first-round RT-PCR of the TCR CDR3. Using its own MiXCR run on the multiplex PCR reads, TCRdb lists one record per CDR3 protein. The sample records hundreds of thousands of distinct CDR3 sequences, about 38% being singletons. The rearrangement links TRBV10-3 to TRBJ1-3; 8 bases align to TRBD1. This sequence originates from a man between 18 and 29 years old with Graves' hyperthyroidism. Sequencing was done on a sample of blood. CDR3 sequence reads: CAIGKTGDYGYTIYF. CDR3 DNA sequence: TGTGCCATCGGGAAGACAGGGGACTATGGCTACACCATATATTTT.